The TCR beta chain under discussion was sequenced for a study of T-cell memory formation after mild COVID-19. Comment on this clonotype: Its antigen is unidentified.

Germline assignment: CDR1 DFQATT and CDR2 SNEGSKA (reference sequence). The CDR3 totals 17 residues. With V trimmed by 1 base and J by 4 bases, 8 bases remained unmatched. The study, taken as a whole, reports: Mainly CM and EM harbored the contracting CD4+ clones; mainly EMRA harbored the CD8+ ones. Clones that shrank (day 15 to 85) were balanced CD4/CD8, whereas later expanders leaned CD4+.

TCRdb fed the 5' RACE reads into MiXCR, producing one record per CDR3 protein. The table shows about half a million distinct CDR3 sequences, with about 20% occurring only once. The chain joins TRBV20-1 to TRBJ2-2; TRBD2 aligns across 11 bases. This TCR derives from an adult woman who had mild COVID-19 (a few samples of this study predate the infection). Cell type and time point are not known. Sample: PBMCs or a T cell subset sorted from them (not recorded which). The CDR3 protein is CSARGVAGGTGTGELFF. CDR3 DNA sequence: TGCAGTGCTAGAGGTGTAGCGGGGGGGACGGGCACCGGGGAGCTGTTTTTT.